The following is a T cell receptor (beta chain) sequence with its context. Its antigen is undetermined. These data come from a study of cytomegalovirus exposure and HLA in healthy donors. Study background: Among 398 genotyped donors, around 77% fell in the Caucasian-associated ancestry cluster. Study-wide points: Presence/absence analyses treated sequencing depth as roughly uniform across donors.

The CDR3 length is 11 residues. The V end was cut by 0 bases, the J end by 7 bases, with 5 bases between. Germline V gene lookup returns CDR1 SGHRS and CDR2 YFSETQ. PCR primers comprised 60 Vbeta and 13 Jbeta primers. The table came from immunoSEQ multiplex PCR; TCRdb's copy has only in-frame clones and leaves some out. The sample records approximately 160,000 clones, around 80% being singletons. The J gene is TRBJ2-7, the V gene TRBV5-1; no clear D gene. The source of this sequence is a male donor in good health and CMV-seronegative. The sample comprised PBMCs. CDR3 sequence reads: CASSLEREQYF. CDR3 bases: TGCGCCAGCAGCTTGGAGAGGGAGCAGTACTTC.